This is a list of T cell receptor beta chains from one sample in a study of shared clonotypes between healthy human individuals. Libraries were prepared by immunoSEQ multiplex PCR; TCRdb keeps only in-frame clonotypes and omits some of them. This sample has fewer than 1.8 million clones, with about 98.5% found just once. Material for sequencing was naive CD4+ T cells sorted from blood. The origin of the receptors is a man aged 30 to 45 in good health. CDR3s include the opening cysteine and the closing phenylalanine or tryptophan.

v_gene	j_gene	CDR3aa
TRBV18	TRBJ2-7	CASSPVNRDRGQYEQYF
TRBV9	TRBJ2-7	CASSVDLEGFGDTHYEQYF
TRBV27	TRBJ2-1	CASRAQGGVYNEQFF
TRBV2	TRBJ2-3	CASSELRLGTDTDTQYF
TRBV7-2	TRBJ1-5	CASSPRGGGNQPQHF
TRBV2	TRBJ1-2	CASSEAPPGAGYGYTF
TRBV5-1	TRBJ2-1	CASSLAVSGYNEQFF
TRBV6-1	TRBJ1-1	CASSEGQNTEAFF
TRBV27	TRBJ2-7	CASSLLDRNEQYF
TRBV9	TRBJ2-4	CASSTSPGLAENIQYF
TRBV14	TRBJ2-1	CASSQRDRESNEQFF
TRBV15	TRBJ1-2	CATSRDVQGMFYGYTF
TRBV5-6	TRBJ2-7	CASSLTSGNFDEQYF
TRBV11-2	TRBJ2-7	CASSPFAAGYEQYF
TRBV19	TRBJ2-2	CASKVPGSGRVGELFF
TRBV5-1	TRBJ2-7	CASSLRPSYEQYF
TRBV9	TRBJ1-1	CASSRGLMTGPTEAFF
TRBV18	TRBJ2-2	CASSPPGSAGANTGELFF
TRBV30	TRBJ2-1	CAWSDPPPHGGRALGYEQFF
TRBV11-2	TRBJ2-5	CASSLQETQYF
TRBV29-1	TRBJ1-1	CSVGQSMNTEAFF
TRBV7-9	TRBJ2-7	CASSLGPGVSYEQYF
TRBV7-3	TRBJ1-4	CASSLTLFPENEKLFF
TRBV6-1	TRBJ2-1	CASAGHAQLDEQFF
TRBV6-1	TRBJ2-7	CASGKQSSLRDEQYF
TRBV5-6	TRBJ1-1	CASSLGQGIGGAFF
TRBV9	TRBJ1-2	CASSPSTGEGYGYTF
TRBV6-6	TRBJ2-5	CASSYSIGQETQYF
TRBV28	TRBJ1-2	CASSFPRGVGYGYTF
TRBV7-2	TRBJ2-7	CASSLVPYLEQYF
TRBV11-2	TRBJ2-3	CASIRGGNQDTQYF
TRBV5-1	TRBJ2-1	CASTLYNEQFF
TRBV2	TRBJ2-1	CASGTDNEQFF
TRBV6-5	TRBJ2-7	CASSRQGSYEQYF
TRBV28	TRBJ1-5	CASSRGVRKNQPQHF
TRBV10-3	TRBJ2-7	CAISTGTSSYEQYF
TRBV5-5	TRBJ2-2	CASSSTGVGGELFF
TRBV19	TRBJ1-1	CASSKPGGTYTEAFF
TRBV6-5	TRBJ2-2	CASTGLAGNTGELFF
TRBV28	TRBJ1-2	CASSDRYGYTF
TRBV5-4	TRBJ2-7	CASSLDLAGSYEQYF
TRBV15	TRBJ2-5	CATSRGINGETQYF
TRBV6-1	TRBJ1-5	CASSDRVFQPQHF
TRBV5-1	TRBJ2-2	CASSLASISSGELFF
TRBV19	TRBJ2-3	CASSKGLTSTDTQYF
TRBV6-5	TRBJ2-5	CASSSQWQGFQETQYF
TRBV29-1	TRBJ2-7	CSVEDQAGQGVYEQYF
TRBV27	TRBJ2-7	CASSSAGGTYEQYF
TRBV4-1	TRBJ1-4	CASSQDWQATNEKLFF
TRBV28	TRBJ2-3	CASSPQSITDTQYF
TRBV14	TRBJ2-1	CASSQESGRKEQFF
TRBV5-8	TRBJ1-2	CANHRGRDDGYTF
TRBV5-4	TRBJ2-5	CASSPLGEEETQYF
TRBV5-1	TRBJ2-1	CASSLDGSGQFF
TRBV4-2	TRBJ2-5	CASSQGTSGSRETQYF